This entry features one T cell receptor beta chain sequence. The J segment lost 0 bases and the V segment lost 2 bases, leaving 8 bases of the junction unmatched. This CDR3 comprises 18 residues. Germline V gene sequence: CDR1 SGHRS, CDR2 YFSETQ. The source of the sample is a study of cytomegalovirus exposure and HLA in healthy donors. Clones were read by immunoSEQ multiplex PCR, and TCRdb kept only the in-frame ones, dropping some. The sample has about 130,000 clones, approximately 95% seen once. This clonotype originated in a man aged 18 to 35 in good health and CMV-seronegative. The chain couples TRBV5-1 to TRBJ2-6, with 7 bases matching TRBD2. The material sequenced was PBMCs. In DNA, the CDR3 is TGCGCCAGCAGCTTCTGGGGGGGAAGAAGCTCTGGGGCCAACGTCCTGACTTTC. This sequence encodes CASSFWGGRSSGANVLTF.